These 20 T cell receptor beta chains were sequenced from one sample in a study of T cells after yellow fever vaccination (dated by TCRdb to the late 2010s). This sample's treatment or condition label indicates: live attenuated yellow fever vaccine strain. The protocol used for the library was 5' RACE. Sequencing was carried out with an Illumina HiSeq 2500. In TCRdb, the public reads were trimmed at Q25 with fastp and aligned with MiXCR, with productive beta chains retained. Each entry is one CDR3 protein sequence, shown with its most common DNA and genes. The sample table lists 500,000 to 650,000 distinct CDR3 sequences, about 12% of them with a count of one. More than 13% of the sample rests with the top ten. The sequencing here drew on PBMCs, taken on the day of the yellow fever booster vaccination. The receptors originated from a man aged 25-45 years who received the YFV17D yellow fever vaccine.

This rearrangement joins TRBV7-2 to TRBJ1-6; a possible D gene is TRBD1 (6 bases). This CDR3 comprises 14 residues. V was cut by 7 bases and J by 5 bases, with 12 bases left in between. CDR1 and CDR2 (germline): SGHTA, FQGNSA. The DNA of the CDR3 is TGTGCCAGCACTCTAGAGGGGGATAATTCACCCCTCCACTTT. Amino acids: CASTLEGDNSPLHF.

Only a few counts were recorded for this clonotype. The chain carries TRBV10-3 and TRBJ2-5; the match to TRBD1 covers 7 bases. The germline gives CDR1 ENHRY, CDR2 SYGVKD. The CDR3 spans 17 residues. V gave up 5 bases and J gave up 5 bases; unmatched junction bases: 17. CDR3 nucleotides: TGTGCCATCAGTCCTTCGGAGAGGGGGCAACGGTGGGAGACCCAGTACTTC. Its protein is CAISPSERGQRWETQYF.

The chain carries TRBV20-1 and TRBJ2-3; D may be TRBD2 (5 bases). Germline lookup yields CDR1 DFQATT and CDR2 SNEGSKA (reference sequence). There are 15 residues in the CDR3. V was cut by 3 bases and J by 7 bases, with 20 bases left in between. CDR3 loop: CSARVPGSGVYTQYF. Here the CDR3 DNA reads TGCAGTGCTAGGGTACCGGGATCCGGTGTGTATACGCAGTATTTT.

The V call is TRBV12-3 or TRBV12-4, the J call TRBJ1-2; a weak D match, TRBD1 (6 bases). The CDR3 runs to 13 residues. V was shortened by 2 bases and J by 8 bases, with 12 bases between the two germline ends. The CDR3 bases are TGTGCCAGCAGTTTACTATCGGGGGCGGGCTACACCTTC. It codes for CASSLLSGAGYTF.

This clonotype turned up a few times. The chain couples TRBV12-3 or TRBV12-4 to TRBJ1-4, with 7 nucleotides matching TRBD1. V lost 6 bases to trimming and J lost 5 bases; unmatched junction nucleotides: 12. The length of the CDR3 is 16 residues. The CDR3 loop reads CASRRDSGTVNEKLFF. Here the CDR3 DNA reads TGTGCCAGCAGGAGGGACTCCGGGACAGTGAATGAAAAACTGTTTTTT.

This clonotype has a handful of counts. DNA of the CDR3: TGTGCCAGCAGCTCCTTGAACAGGGGGAGGGAGACCCAGTACTTC. Its protein product is CASSSLNRGRETQYF. The rearrangement uses TRBV7-2 and TRBJ2-5; 8 bases match TRBD1. V lost 4 bases to trimming and J lost 5 bases; unmatched junction nucleotides: 9. Germline V lookup: CDR1 SGHTA, CDR2 FQGNSA. This CDR3 spans 15 amino acids.

This clonotype was recorded once. Compared with germline, one end of the junction differs, possibly owing to a read error. The CDR3, as DNA: TGTGCCAGCACCCAAGATCAGTCTAGCACAGATACGCAGTATTTT. The encoded protein is CASTQDQSSTDTQYF. V gene TRBV14 combines with J gene TRBJ2-3; D gene ambiguous. The germline V gene encodes CDR1 SGHDN and CDR2 FVKESK. The CDR3 consists of 15 residues. The whole variable domain, filled in from reference TRBV14 and TRBJ2-3, reads EAGVTQFPSHSVIEKGQTVTLRCDPISGHDNLYWYRRVMGKEIKFLLHFVKESKQDESGMPNNRFLAERTGGTYSTLKVQPAELEDSGVYFCASTQDQSSTDTQYFGPGTRLTVL.

The chain links TRBV3-1 to TRBJ2-1, with 14 bases fitting TRBD2. Losses at the gene ends were 5 bases for V and 12 bases for J; bases not matched to a gene: 9. From germline, CDR1 is LGHDT and CDR2 YNNKEL (reference sequence). The CDR3 sequence is 15 residues long. The CDR3 loop reads CASSEGTSGREAQFF. The DNA for the CDR3 is TGTGCCAGCAGCGAGGGGACTAGCGGGAGAGAAGCGCAGTTCTTC.

This chain joins TRBV14 and TRBJ1-1; D gene ambiguous. The CDR3 extends over 16 amino acids. The germline gives CDR1 SGHDN, CDR2 FVKESK. Between the trimmed V and J ends, which lost 5 bases and 0 bases, there was a span of 16 bases. CDR3 DNA: TGTGCCAGCAGCATGGACTCCTGGGAAATGAACACTGAAGCTTTCTTT. This encodes CASSMDSWEMNTEAFF.

This clonotype was detected a few times. The V gene is TRBV7-2, the J gene TRBJ2-3; D gene unclear. The V and J ends lost 4 bases and 3 bases respectively, with 14 bases between them. This CDR3 region has 15 residues. CDR1 and CDR2 (germline): SGHTA, FQGNSA. In DNA form, the CDR3 reads TGTGCCAGCAGCTCTCCGACGGTCGGGACAGATACGCAGTATTTT. This codes for CASSSPTVGTDTQYF.

This chain joins TRBV6-5 and TRBJ1-5, with 9 positions matching TRBD1. Germline CDR1 reads MNHEY; CDR2 reads SVGAGI. The CDR3 runs to 16 residues. Trimming took 0 bases from V and 3 from J; bases not matched to a gene: 3. In DNA, the CDR3 is TGTGCCAGCAGTTACTCTGGACAGGGGTCCAATCAGCCCCAGCATTTT. It translates to CASSYSGQGSNQPQHF.

The chain employs TRBV20-1 and TRBJ2-1; D is possibly TRBD1 or TRBD2 (5 bases each). From germline, CDR1 is DFQATT and CDR2 SNEGSKA (reference sequence). The CDR3 has 11 amino acids. V was clipped by 6 bases and J by 12 bases, with 15 bases between them. In nucleotides, the CDR3 is TGCAGTGCGACGGGACCCCTCGTGCAGTTCTTC. Its protein is CSATGPLVQFF.

This clonotype showed up just a few times. This chain uses TRBV20-1 with TRBJ2-3, with D possibly being TRBD2 (6 bases). The V end lost 6 bases, the J end lost 4 bases, and 20 bases lay between the germline ends. This CDR3 has 15 amino acids. Germline-derived CDR1 and CDR2 are DFQATT and SNEGSKA (reference sequence). CDR3 residues: CSAVGLPSGSDTQYF. CDR3 nucleotides: TGCAGTGCGGTAGGATTGCCCAGCGGGTCAGATACGCAGTATTTT.

Many counts were recorded for this clonotype. The V call is TRBV12-3 or TRBV12-4, the J call TRBJ1-5; D might be TRBD1 (6 bases). This CDR3 contains 14 residues. Trimming took 7 bases from V and 6 from J, leaving 16 bases between them. CDR3 nucleotides: TGTGCCAGCACCATAGGGACACCTGCTCAGCCCCAGCATTTT. This codes for CASTIGTPAQPQHF.

This clonotype appeared a few times. The genes are TRBV7-2 and TRBJ2-7; 8 nucleotides match TRBD1. V dropped 5 bases and J dropped 3; count of bases not matched to a gene: 12. The CDR3 runs 16 residues. Germline V gives CDR1 SGHTA, CDR2 FQGNSA. CDR3 in DNA: TGTGCCAGCAGCCCCTATGGACAGGGTAGGGACTACGAGCAGTACTTC. Translated: CASSPYGQGRDYEQYF.

This clonotype turned up a few times. The V gene is TRBV10-2, the J gene TRBJ1-1; no firm D call. Germline V gene lookup returns CDR1 WSHSY and CDR2 SAAADI. V lost 2 bases to trimming and J lost 5 bases, with 12 bases between them. CDR3 length: 14 amino acids. DNA for the CDR3: TGCGCCAGCAGTGAGCGAGACACGCGAACTGAAGCTTTCTTT. This codes for CASSERDTRTEAFF.

The chain couples TRBV28 to TRBJ2-7; D gene unclear. This CDR3 spans 10 amino acids. The germline CDR1 and CDR2 sequences are MDHEN and SYDVKM. Trimming removed 9 bases at V and 4 bases at J, with 7 bases between. The CDR3 nucleotides are TGTGCCAGTTCCCGGTACGAGCAGTACTTC. Translation: CASSRYEQYF.

On this clonotype itself: Since the CDR3 does not end with the conserved phenylalanine or tryptophan, this likely comes from a read error. The chain carries TRBV12-3 or TRBV12-4 and TRBJ2-1; D is perhaps TRBD2 (5 bases). CDR3 length: 10 residues. V shed 8 bases and J shed 9 bases, with 8 bases lying between them. CDR3 DNA sequence: TGTGCCAGCGGACTGGTTGAGCAGTTCTCC. Its translation is CASGLVEQFS.

This sequence joins TRBV7-9 and TRBJ2-5; possibly TRBD1 for D (5 bases). The length of the CDR3 is 16 residues. From germline, CDR1 is SEHNR and CDR2 FQNEAQ (reference sequence). V lost 1 base and J lost 5, with 17 bases in between. CDR3 residues: CASSLDRGPRKETQYF. As DNA, the CDR3 is TGTGCCAGCAGCTTAGATAGGGGCCCCCGGAAGGAGACCCAGTACTTC. Complete variable domain (other parts from reference TRBV7-9 and TRBJ2-5): DTGVSQNPRHKITKRGQNVTFRCDPISEHNRLYWYRQTLGQGPEFLTYFQNEAQLEKSRLLSDRFSAERPKGSFSTLEIQRTEQGDSAMYLCASSLDRGPRKETQYFGPGTRLLVL.

This chain connects TRBV25-1 to TRBJ2-5; D is unresolved. Germline CDR1 is MGHDK and CDR2 is SYGVNS. The CDR3 is 11 amino acids. Trimming pared 8 bases from V and 7 bases from J, leaving 11 bases between. CDR3 DNA sequence: TGTGCCAGCGTTCTGTTGGGGACCCAGTACTTC. Its protein product is CASVLLGTQYF.